The rows below give T cell receptor beta chains drawn from one sample of a study of T-cell reconstitution after alpha-beta-depleted transplantation in children. TCRdb redid the calling of the PCR reads with MiXCR, one entry per CDR3 protein. Altogether 330,000 or so distinct CDR3 sequences are present, over 7% being singletons, with the ten largest covering approximately 9.1%. Sample: peripheral blood, taken 360 days after TCRalphabeta/CD19-depleted stem cell transplant. The receptor source for this set is a female patient aged 2-10 years who had a stem cell transplant for Fanconi anemia, so the T cells may come from the graft donor. Both conserved end residues are part of each CDR3. Each record gives: CDR3 protein, CDR3 DNA, J gene, V gene, clone size, D gene. D genes are given only for firm matches. Clone size, where shown, is once, few, many, or a class for clones that have expanded.

CDR3aa: CASTHYPMTRDYEQYF
CDR3nt: TGTGCCAGCACTCATTACCCCATGACTCGAGACTACGAGCAGTACTTC
j_gene: TRBJ2-7
v_gene: TRBV28
abundance: few
d_gene: .

CDR3aa: CASSLGQINQPQHF
CDR3nt: TGTGCCAGCAGCTTGGGACAGATCAATCAGCCCCAGCATTTT
j_gene: TRBJ1-5
v_gene: TRBV5-6
abundance: many
d_gene: .

CDR3aa: CASSFQPRYDTQYF
CDR3nt: TGTGCCAGCAGCTTCCAACCCCGCTATGATACGCAGTATTTT
j_gene: TRBJ2-3
v_gene: TRBV7-2
abundance: many
d_gene: .

CDR3aa: CASSYPKDRGYEQYF
CDR3nt: TGTGCCAGCAGTTACCCGAAGGACAGGGGCTACGAGCAGTACTTC
j_gene: TRBJ2-7
v_gene: TRBV6-5
abundance: many
d_gene: TRBD1

CDR3aa: CASSSGTNYGYTF
CDR3nt: TGTGCCAGCAGCTCAGGGACAAACTATGGCTACACCTTC
j_gene: TRBJ1-2
v_gene: TRBV7-2
abundance: .
d_gene: .

CDR3aa: CASSLGPVGELFF
CDR3nt: TGTGCCAGCAGCTTAGGCCCCGTTGGGGAGCTGTTTTTT
j_gene: TRBJ2-2
v_gene: TRBV7-2
abundance: many
d_gene: .

CDR3aa: CARSSGTLNTEAFF
CDR3nt: TGTGCCAGATCATCCGGGACATTGAACACTGAAGCTTTCTTT
j_gene: TRBJ1-1
v_gene: TRBV2
abundance: .
d_gene: .

CDR3aa: CATSDIDTYSGANVLTF
CDR3nt: TGTGCCACCAGTGATATAGATACGTACTCTGGGGCCAACGTCCTGACTTTC
j_gene: TRBJ2-6
v_gene: TRBV24-1
abundance: few
d_gene: .

CDR3aa: CASGWNTEAFF
CDR3nt: TGTGCCTCGGGTTGGAACACTGAAGCTTTCTTT
j_gene: TRBJ1-1
v_gene: TRBV4-2
abundance: few
d_gene: .

CDR3aa: CASTSRGVNTGELFF
CDR3nt: TGTGCCAGCACCTCCAGGGGGGTGAACACCGGGGAGCTGTTTTTT
j_gene: TRBJ2-2
v_gene: TRBV12-3/TRBV12-4
abundance: many
d_gene: .

CDR3aa: CATSLGSYGYTF
CDR3nt: TGTGCCACCAGCCTTGGGTCCTATGGCTACACCTTC
j_gene: TRBJ1-2
v_gene: TRBV24-1
abundance: .
d_gene: .

CDR3aa: CASSQVFLLGGPTGNTIYF
CDR3nt: TGTGCCAGCAGCCAAGTTTTTCTTCTCGGAGGTCCCACTGGAAACACCATATATTTT
j_gene: TRBJ1-3
v_gene: TRBV3-1
abundance: few
d_gene: .

CDR3aa: CASSFRQNRGGSYNSPLHF
CDR3nt: TGCGCCAGCAGCTTTCGACAGAACCGGGGTGGCTCCTATAATTCACCCCTCCACTTT
j_gene: TRBJ1-6
v_gene: TRBV5-1
abundance: many
d_gene: .

CDR3aa: CSARDSHSGNTIYF
CDR3nt: TGCAGTGCTAGAGACAGCCACTCTGGAAACACCATATATTTT
j_gene: TRBJ1-3
v_gene: TRBV20-1
abundance: many
d_gene: .

CDR3aa: CATSRELGTGVQPQHF
CDR3nt: TGTGCCACCAGCAGAGAACTCGGGACAGGGGTACAGCCCCAGCATTTT
j_gene: TRBJ1-5
v_gene: TRBV15
abundance: many
d_gene: TRBD1

CDR3aa: CSATRTSGGAQETQYF
CDR3nt: TGCAGTGCTACCCGAACTAGCGGGGGGGCTCAGGAGACCCAGTACTTC
j_gene: TRBJ2-5
v_gene: TRBV20-1
abundance: .
d_gene: TRBD2

CDR3aa: CSAHDRLKFAEAFF
CDR3nt: TGCAGTGCGCACGACAGGCTTAAGTTTGCTGAAGCTTTCTTT
j_gene: TRBJ1-1
v_gene: TRBV20-1
abundance: .
d_gene: .

CDR3aa: CASRAEWGFFTDTQYF
CDR3nt: TGTGCCAGCAGAGCGGAGTGGGGGTTCTTCACAGATACGCAGTATTTT
j_gene: TRBJ2-3
v_gene: TRBV6-1
abundance: many
d_gene: .

CDR3aa: CSARDGTEFYGYTF
CDR3nt: TGCAGTGCTAGAGACGGGACAGAGTTCTATGGCTACACCTTC
j_gene: TRBJ1-2
v_gene: TRBV20-1
abundance: many
d_gene: TRBD1

CDR3aa: CASSHYTSGGTYNEQFF
CDR3nt: TGTGCCAGCAGCCATTATACTAGCGGGGGGACGTACAATGAGCAGTTCTTC
j_gene: TRBJ2-1
v_gene: TRBV4-2
abundance: many
d_gene: TRBD2

CDR3aa: CASSLGLAGEYNEQFF
CDR3nt: TGTGCCAGCAGCTTGGGACTAGCGGGGGAGTACAATGAGCAGTTCTTC
j_gene: TRBJ2-1
v_gene: TRBV5-4
abundance: few
d_gene: TRBD2

CDR3aa: CATLTGIRGNTIYF
CDR3nt: TGTGCCACCCTTACAGGGATACGAGGAAACACCATATATTTT
j_gene: TRBJ1-3
v_gene: TRBV27
abundance: many
d_gene: .

CDR3aa: CASRGTSGGAGEQFF
CDR3nt: TGTGCCAGCAGGGGGACTAGCGGGGGGGCCGGTGAGCAGTTCTTC
j_gene: TRBJ2-1
v_gene: TRBV3-1
abundance: .
d_gene: TRBD2

CDR3aa: CASSKLAGGTSTDTQYF
CDR3nt: TGTGCCAGCAGTAAACTAGCGGGGGGCACTAGCACAGATACGCAGTATTTT
j_gene: TRBJ2-3
v_gene: TRBV12-3/TRBV12-4
abundance: many
d_gene: TRBD2

CDR3aa: CASSIIDGGVLTF
CDR3nt: TGTGCCAGCAGCATCATCGACGGAGGTGTCCTGACTTTC
j_gene: TRBJ2-6
v_gene: TRBV7-9
abundance: few
d_gene: .

CDR3aa: CASSTTGNLNEQFF
CDR3nt: TGTGCCAGCAGCACGACAGGGAATCTAAATGAGCAGTTCTTC
j_gene: TRBJ2-1
v_gene: TRBV5-5
abundance: many
d_gene: TRBD1

CDR3aa: CASSPLRGELHQGETQYF
CDR3nt: TGTGCCAGCAGCCCCCTGCGGGGGGAGCTGCACCAGGGGGAGACCCAGTACTTC
j_gene: TRBJ2-5
v_gene: TRBV7-6
abundance: few
d_gene: TRBD2

CDR3aa: CASTSTSGRPSSYEQYF
CDR3nt: TGTGCCAGCACCTCCACTAGCGGGAGGCCGAGCTCCTACGAGCAGTACTTC
j_gene: TRBJ2-7
v_gene: TRBV27
abundance: few
d_gene: TRBD2

CDR3aa: CASSVTGPFYNEQFF
CDR3nt: TGTGCCAGCAGCGTAACAGGGCCCTTTTACAATGAGCAGTTCTTC
j_gene: TRBJ2-1
v_gene: TRBV12-3/TRBV12-4
abundance: many
d_gene: .

CDR3aa: CSARDPGRSLSYEQYF
CDR3nt: TGCAGTGCTAGAGATCCGGGACGTAGCCTCTCCTACGAGCAGTACTTC
j_gene: TRBJ2-7
v_gene: TRBV20-1
abundance: many
d_gene: .

CDR3aa: CASSLGRETLYF
CDR3nt: TGTGCCAGCAGCTTAGGTAGAGAGACCCTGTACTTC
j_gene: TRBJ2-5
v_gene: TRBV7-9
abundance: once
d_gene: .

CDR3aa: CASSLGPGDRGSPLHF
CDR3nt: TGTGCCAGCAGCTTAGGTCCAGGGGATAGAGGTTCACCCCTCCACTTT
j_gene: TRBJ1-6
v_gene: TRBV13
abundance: many
d_gene: .

CDR3aa: CASSEPTVAGNTIYF
CDR3nt: TGTGCCAGCAGTGAACCCACAGTTGCTGGAAACACCATATATTTT
j_gene: TRBJ1-3
v_gene: TRBV6-1
abundance: .
d_gene: .

CDR3aa: CSVFRGGPEQFF
CDR3nt: TGCAGCGTCTTTCGGGGGGGCCCTGAGCAGTTCTTC
j_gene: TRBJ2-1
v_gene: TRBV29-1
abundance: many
d_gene: TRBD2

CDR3aa: CRDFRGATEAFF
CDR3nt: TGCAGGGACTTTAGGGGGGCCACTGAAGCTTTCTTT
j_gene: TRBJ1-1
v_gene: TRBV20-1
abundance: few
d_gene: .

CDR3aa: CASSQGSGAGYEQYF
CDR3nt: TGTGCCAGCAGCCAAGGTTCGGGGGCGGGATACGAGCAGTACTTC
j_gene: TRBJ2-7
v_gene: TRBV3-1
abundance: few
d_gene: .

CDR3aa: CSARGHGDQPQHF
CDR3nt: TGCAGTGCTAGAGGCCACGGCGACCAGCCCCAGCATTTT
j_gene: TRBJ1-5
v_gene: TRBV20-1
abundance: many
d_gene: .

CDR3aa: CASSSVVRYGYEQYF
CDR3nt: TGTGCCAGCAGTTCGGTAGTTCGGTATGGCTACGAGCAGTACTTC
j_gene: TRBJ2-7
v_gene: TRBV27
abundance: .
d_gene: .

CDR3aa: CASSPQGKGNEKLFF
CDR3nt: TGCGCCAGCAGCCCCCAGGGGAAGGGGAATGAAAAACTGTTTTTT
j_gene: TRBJ1-4
v_gene: TRBV5-1
abundance: .
d_gene: .

CDR3aa: CASSLSGGRAEQFF
CDR3nt: TGTGCCAGCAGCCTTAGCGGGGGTCGGGCTGAGCAGTTCTTC
j_gene: TRBJ2-1
v_gene: TRBV7-2
abundance: few
d_gene: TRBD2

CDR3aa: CASSLAMSGLSDTQYF
CDR3nt: TGTGCCAGCAGCTTAGCTATGTCAGGGCTGTCAGATACGCAGTATTTT
j_gene: TRBJ2-3
v_gene: TRBV7-2
abundance: few
d_gene: .

CDR3aa: CSVVVVQAWETQYF
CDR3nt: TGCAGCGTTGTTGTGGTTCAAGCATGGGAGACCCAGTACTTC
j_gene: TRBJ2-5
v_gene: TRBV29-1
abundance: many
d_gene: .